What follows are 17 T cell receptor beta chains derived from one specimen sequenced in a study of blood T cells in healthy people across ages. The use of a sample-barcoded 5' primer and a J-beta primer mix characterized a second PCR of about 7 to 12 cycles. In TCRdb, the 5' RACE reads were re-called with MiXCR into one record per CDR3 protein. This table has about 1.6 million distinct CDR3 sequences, roughly 32% appearing once. The source material was blood. These receptors were taken from a woman aged 30 to 39 in good health.

This rearrangement joins TRBV7-6 to TRBJ2-1, with 14 bases lining up with TRBD2. Looked up from germline, CDR1 is SGHVS and CDR2 is FNYEAQ. Unmatched junction bases numbered 10, after V lost 3 bases and J lost 6 bases. CDR3 length equals 18 residues. The CDR3 DNA is TGTGCCAGCAGCTTCCGGACTAGCGGGGGGCCCTCTGTCAATGAGCAGTTCTTC. Translated, it gives CASSFRTSGGPSVNEQFF.

This clonotype has more than one count but fewer than ten. The chain has TRBV7-6 and TRBJ2-7; the D gene is possibly TRBD1 (6 bases). The ends were cut back, 0 bases at V and 8 bases at J, with 20 bases in the middle. This CDR3 comprises 16 residues. Germline V gives CDR1 SGHVS, CDR2 FNYEAQ. For the CDR3, the DNA is TGTGCCAGCAGCTTAGCTGGGGGCGGTGGGTATGAGAAGCAGTACTTC. It is translated as CASSLAGGGGYEKQYF. Variable domain in full (rest from reference TRBV7-6 and TRBJ2-7): GAGVSQSPRYKVTKRGQDVALRCDPISGHVSLYWYRQALGQGPEFLTYFNYEAQQDKSGLPNDRFSAERPEGSISTLTIQRTEQRDSAMYRCASSLAGGGGYEKQYFGPGTRLTVT.

This clonotype has a handful of counts. V usage is TRBV20-1 and J usage is TRBJ2-1; 7 bases agree with TRBD2. The CDR3 contains 16 residues. V lost 3 bases to trimming and J lost 4 bases; unmatched junction nucleotides: 12. The germline CDR1 and CDR2 sequences are DFQATT and SNEGSKA (reference sequence). In nucleotides, the CDR3 is TGCAGTGCTAGCACACGATTAGCGGGTGCTTACAATGAGCAGTTCTTC. Encoded protein: CSASTRLAGAYNEQFF.

This clonotype was found many times. The genes are TRBV4-1 and TRBJ2-7; TRBD1 might be the D (6 bases). CDR1 is MGHRA, CDR2 YSYEKL, per germline. The germline V and J ends were trimmed by 6 bases and 3 bases, with 18 bases remaining between them. The CDR3 runs 15 residues. CDR3 loop: CASSHSTGPLYEQYF. DNA of the CDR3: TGCGCCAGCAGTCATTCTACAGGGCCCCTCTACGAGCAGTACTTC.

This sequence joins TRBV4-1 and TRBJ2-5; 14 bases fit TRBD2. This CDR3 comprises 16 residues. V trimming: 2 bases; J trimming: 4 bases; junction bases outside the gene matches: 3. The germline V gene has CDR1 MGHRA and CDR2 YSYEKL. CDR3 in DNA: TGCGCCAGCAGCCAACCGGGACTAGCGGGAGTAGAGACCCAGTACTTC. Its translation is CASSQPGLAGVETQYF.

This clonotype was counted at least ten times. CDR3 sequence reads: CASSQGPIEASSYEQYF. In DNA form, the CDR3 reads TGCGCCAGCAGCCAAGGGCCCATAGAGGCGTCTTCCTACGAGCAGTACTTC. The V call is TRBV4-1, the J call TRBJ2-7; no clear D. CDR1 and CDR2 from the germline V gene are MGHRA and YSYEKL. The CDR3 spans 17 residues. The ends were cut back, 1 base at V and 1 base at J, with 17 bases in the middle.

Remarks on this clonotype: This could be a read error, since a much larger clone is one nucleotide away. The chain recombines TRBV29-1 with TRBJ2-4, with 9 bases matching TRBD1. In germline, CDR1 is SQVTM, CDR2 ANQGSEA. After removal of 8 bases from V and 15 bases from J, the junction contained 14 bases not matched to a gene. The CDR3 consists of 12 residues. The CDR3 DNA sequence: TGCAGCATACGGACAGGGGACGGCGAGCTGTACTTC. Translated, it gives CSIRTGDGELYF.

Points on this clonotype: A junction end diverges from the germline sequence, so it may reflect a read error. This rearrangement joins TRBV6-1 to TRBJ1-2, with D maybe TRBD1 (5 bases). From germline, CDR1 is MNHNS and CDR2 SASEGT. The CDR3 has 15 amino acids. The CDR3 sequence is CARSNRQTVNYGYTF. For the CDR3, the DNA is TGTGCCCGCAGTAATCGACAGACCGTCAACTATGGCTACACCTTC.

The sample holds a few counts of this clonotype. CDR3 DNA sequence: TGTGCCACCGGGGGGAAGCCCGGGGAGCTGTTTTTT. Protein: CATGGKPGELFF. The chain links TRBV15 to TRBJ2-2, with D perhaps matching TRBD2 (6 bases). Germline V gene data show CDR1 as LNHNV and CDR2 as YYDKDF (reference sequence). CDR3 size: 12 residues. V lost 8 bases and J 6 bases, leaving 10 bases between the germline ends. Combining the CDR3 with reference TRBV15 and TRBJ2-2 gives the whole variable domain DAMVIQNPRYQVTQFGKPVTLSCSQTLNHNVMYWYQQKSSQAPKLLFHYYDKDFNNEADTPDNFQSRRPNTSFCFLDIRSPGLGDTAMYLCATGGKPGELFFGEGSRLTVL.

The chain links TRBV15 to TRBJ2-5, with TRBD2 matching over 12 bases. The length of the CDR3 is 15 residues. V lost 1 base to trimming and J lost 11 bases; unmatched junction nucleotides: 8. In germline, CDR1 is LNHNV, CDR2 YYDKDF (reference sequence). This CDR3 reads CATSRGLAGESEQYF. CDR3 nucleotides: TGTGCCACCAGCAGAGGACTAGCGGGAGAGAGTGAGCAGTACTTC.

The chain uses TRBV6-2 or TRBV6-3 and TRBJ1-2, with TRBD1 identical over 9 bases. Germline V gene lookup returns CDR1 MNHEY and CDR2 SVGEGT. V lost 0 bases and J lost 5; bases outside the gene matches: 7. The CDR3 contains 16 residues. In DNA form, the CDR3 reads TGTGCCAGCAGTTACTCTACAGGGGGCGCTCGGTATGGCTACACCTTC. Encoded protein: CASSYSTGGARYGYTF.

V is TRBV14 and J is TRBJ2-1, with D tentatively TRBD2 (5 bases). The CDR3 loop spans 18 amino acids. The V gene lost 0 bases and the J gene lost 5 bases, with 20 bases spanning the gap. From germline, CDR1 is SGHDN and CDR2 FVKESK. In DNA, the CDR3 is TGTGCCAGCAGCCAAGAGGTGGTGCGACCCAGAGGGAACAATGAGCAGTTCTTC. This sequence encodes CASSQEVVRPRGNNEQFF.

The chain joins TRBV20-1 to TRBJ2-7; D might be TRBD2 (5 bases). CDR1 and CDR2 (germline): DFQATT, SNEGSKA (reference sequence). With 3 bases removed from V and 1 base from J, the gap between germline ends came to 10 bases. The CDR3 is 13 residues long. The CDR3 here is CSASTRVSYEQYF. The CDR3, as DNA: TGCAGTGCTAGTACGCGGGTTTCCTACGAGCAGTACTTC.

For this clonotype: One end of the junction is discordant with germline, which a read error may explain. The chain is built from TRBV20-1 and TRBJ2-7; D assignment may be TRBD1 or TRBD2 (5 bases each). The CDR3 is 12 amino acids. Germline CDR1 reads DFQATT; CDR2 reads SNEGSKA (reference sequence). The CDR3, as DNA: TGCAGGGCTAGGCCCTATGGGGGCGAGCAGTACTTC. The encoded protein is CRARPYGGEQYF.

V is TRBV3-1 and J is TRBJ1-4; D unresolved. The CDR3 has 15 residues. Germline-derived CDR1 and CDR2 are LGHDT and YNNKEL (reference sequence). V gave up 1 base and J gave up 8 bases, with 14 bases separating them. This CDR3 reads CASSQGATTQEKLFF. As DNA, the CDR3 is TGTGCCAGCAGCCAAGGGGCAACTACTCAAGAAAAACTGTTTTTT. Looking up the rest from reference TRBV3-1 and TRBJ1-4 gives the full variable domain: DTAVSQTPKYLVTQMGNDKSIKCEQNLGHDTMYWYKQDSKKFLKIMFSYNNKELIINETVPNRFSPKSPDKAHLNLHINSLELGDSAVYFCASSQGATTQEKLFFGSGTQLSVL.

This clonotype turned up a few times. This sequence joins TRBV10-3 and TRBJ2-7; D is ambiguous. CDR3 length equals 12 residues. The germline V gene encodes CDR1 ENHRY and CDR2 SYGVKD. V dropped 0 bases and J dropped 2 bases, with 2 bases sitting between them. The CDR3 protein is CAISESPYEQYF. The CDR3 DNA reads TGTGCCATCAGTGAGTCGCCCTACGAGCAGTACTTC.

This chain uses TRBV20-1 with TRBJ2-7; 10 nucleotides line up with TRBD2. Germline trimming cut 2 bases from V and 5 bases from J; bases unmatched to any gene: 9. CDR3 length: 15 amino acids. From germline, CDR1 is DFQATT and CDR2 SNEGSKA (reference sequence). The CDR3 nucleotides read TGCAGTGCTAGACGTACTAGCGGGAAGGGGGACGAGCAGTACTTC. Amino acid sequence: CSARRTSGKGDEQYF.